This T cell receptor beta chain is from a study of control samples from healthy donors and cancer patients. Produced via immunoSEQ multiplex PCR; TCRdb's table is partial and in-frame only. The sample holds about 74,000 clones, roughly 88% seen once. This CDR3 has 14 residues. Trimming cost V 3 bases and J 1 base; bases outside gene matches: 1. The germline V gene encodes CDR1 SGHKS and CDR2 YYEKEE (reference sequence). The chain employs TRBV5-5 and TRBJ1-5; TRBD1 matches at 7 bases. The sequence derives from a woman in her 50s in good health. Sequences were obtained from blood. CDR3 bases: TGTGCCAGCAGCTGGGGACAGAGCAATCAGCCCCAGCATTTT. As protein: CASSWGQSNQPQHF.